This TCR beta chain was captured by sequencing in a study of blood T cells in healthy people across ages. PCR was performed a second time for about 6 to 11 cycles using a sample-barcoded 5' primer and a J-beta primer mix. With 12 random nucleotides, a template-switch adaptor tagged each individual cDNA molecule. TCRdb processed the 5' RACE reads anew with MiXCR; each CDR3 protein has one entry. This sample has around 1.5 million distinct CDR3 sequences; around 35% occur once, and the top ten carry approximately 10%. Germline V lookup: CDR1 WSHSY, CDR2 SAAADI. Trimming removed 4 bases from V and 1 base from J, with 11 bases in between. This CDR3 comprises 16 residues. Study-level findings and limits: Among long-lived donors, naive CD4+ cells were more numerous and diversity higher than in aged donors. Significant beta diversity loss was already apparent by age approximately 36, declining roughly linearly. Strong correlation existed between TCR beta diversity and naive T cell percentage.

A word on this clonotype: Antigen specificity is unknown.

The chain links TRBV10-2 to TRBJ2-6, with no clear D. The clonotype comes from a woman aged 30 to 39 in good health. What was sequenced was blood. The CDR3 is CASSGAPFSGANVLTF. The CDR3 DNA is TGCGCCAGCAGTGGCGCACCGTTTTCTGGGGCCAACGTCCTGACTTTC.